This TCR beta chain was recorded in a study of cytomegalovirus exposure and HLA in healthy donors. On the study more broadly: Early released data had about 85 million unique TCRs, all coming from HLA-typed donors. Findings and caveats of the study: Altogether, some 160 TCR beta chains were recorded as cytomegalovirus-associated. Roughly even sequencing depth across donors was the assumption behind the presence/absence analyses.

On this clone itself: Its antigen is currently unknown.

CDR1 is SGHRS and CDR2 is YFSETQ in the germline V gene. Trimming took 0 bases from V and 2 from J; bases not matched to a gene: 8. CDR3 length equals 17 residues. The PCR used 60 Vbeta and 13 Jbeta primers. Clones were sequenced by immunoSEQ multiplex PCR, and TCRdb holds only the in-frame ones, with some missing. The sample carries roughly 69,000 clones, almost 75% recorded once. The TCR sequence derives from a man aged 45-65 years in good health and CMV-seronegative. Sequenced: PBMCs. V and J are TRBV5-1 and TRBJ2-3; TRBD2 agrees at 8 bases. The CDR3 nucleotides are TGCGCCAGCAGCTTGGCCTGGGGCGGGGGGACCACAGATACGCAGTATTTT. Protein: CASSLAWGGGTTDTQYF. Combining the CDR3 with reference TRBV5-1 and TRBJ2-3 gives the whole variable domain KAGVTQTPRYLIKTRGQQVTLSCSPISGHRSVSWYQQTPGQGLQFLFEYFSETQRNKGNFPGRFSGRQFSNSRSEMNVSTLELGDSALYLCASSLAWGGGTTDTQYFGPGTRLTVL.